Listed here is a single T cell receptor beta chain. What antigen it recognizes has not been identified. Base qualities are not recorded, but no much larger clone differs from it by a single base. These data belong to a study of blood T cell repertoires in COVID-19 (dated by TCRdb to the early 2020s). Study-level background: The collaborator samples originated in the United States, Italy and Spain and spanned the acute and convalescent phases of COVID-19. Sample metadata almost always included a de-identified subject ID, COVID-19 status, age in years and sex. Samples came from the ongoing ImmuneRACE study (first 160 participants) plus 1,254 subjects from 6 global collaborators. The material from the prospective study consisted of cDNA or gDNA derived from T cells, B-cell-depleted T cells, or PBMCs. The repertoires were released in a freely available public database intended as a resource for research on the immune response to SARS-CoV-2. Subjects who had been exposed to COVID-19, were actively infected with it, or had recovered from it provided the deeply sampled blood TCRbeta repertoires that made up the dataset. Where available, HLA class I and class II types were taken from metadata supplied by the sample provider and were not determined by assay-based typing. Broad study findings and their caveats: The amount of clinical and demographic metadata varied by source and participant and was provided uncurated.

TCRbeta CDR3 regions were amplified from genomic DNA by means of the immunoSEQ Assay, a bias-controlled multiplex PCR. As for the authors' bioinformatics: Within the assay, amplification of reference gene primers was used to estimate how many nucleated cells each sample contained. Sequence reads were collapsed and filtered to measure the absolute abundance of every unique TCRbeta CDR3 rearrangement. Productive Simpson clonality was computed per sample as the square root of Simpson's diversity index over productive rearrangements. TCRdb carries this immuneACCESS record with in-frame sequences only. Its versions omit some clonotypes, under half of them owing to an unresolved V gene in the studies checked, with the rest unexplained. That table supplies the V and J calls and clone size; D and trimming were determined from the DNA. Present in this sample are about 500,000 clones, roughly 91% of which were seen just once. The top ten hold 7.5% to 9% of the sample.

At one collaborating source in Seattle, patients were enrolled during active infection and were followed longitudinally through the course of disease. Each collaborating institution followed its own protocols to collect whole blood in K2EDTA tubes. For TCRbeta analysis, collaborators shipped samples in one of three forms: frozen whole blood, isolated PBMCs, or DNA extracted from either of those sample types. The CDR3, from cysteine to phenylalanine, totals 13 residues. Left in the record is the CDR3 DNA by itself, 39 bases read in frame from the first base. CDR1 and CDR2 are drawn from the germline V gene: LGHNA, YNFKEQ. Cut back by 6 bases and 8 bases, the V and J ends lie 16 bases apart.

The specimen sequenced was peripheral blood. The chain links TRBV4-2 with TRBJ1-1; the D segment could be TRBD1, given 6 matching bases. The sequence came from a woman between 50 and 59 years old with COVID-19, enrolled during active disease. The DNA sequence is TGTGCCAGCAGTCGTTCCGGGACATGGGAAGCTTTCTTT. Its translation reads: CASSRSGTWEAFF.